The source of this T cell receptor (beta chain) is a study of blood T cell repertoires in COVID-19. Across the whole study: Samples of COVID-19 (acute and convalescent) were obtained from the United States, Italy and Spain. T cells, B-cell-depleted T cells, or PBMCs supplied cDNA or gDNA.

In the source study's methods: Reference gene primer amplification in the assay estimated nucleated cell counts. Here immunoSEQ multiplex PCR was the method, and the copy in TCRdb shows in-frame clones only, minus some. V, J and clone size were drawn from that table, and D and trimming were deduced from the DNA. The profile shows over 65,000 clones, 80% to 90% of them singletons. Recruited during active infection, patients (from Seattle) were subsequently followed longitudinally. The V gene lost 6 bases and the J gene lost 1 base, with 21 bases spanning the gap. Germline CDR1 and CDR2: SQVTM and ANQGSEA. There are 16 residues in the CDR3.

The origin of this receptor is a man of 80 years or more with COVID-19, enrolled during active disease. The chain employs TRBV29-1 and TRBJ1-1, with a tentative D call TRBD1 (6 bases). The source material was peripheral blood. The chain's CDR3 is CSVLPSTGTSNTEAFF. The DNA for the CDR3 is TGCAGCGTCCTTCCCTCCACTGGGACATCGAACACTGAAGCTTTCTTT.